Reported below is one TCR beta chain. Its antigen is not known. Clones were sequenced by immunoSEQ multiplex PCR, and TCRdb holds only the in-frame ones, with some missing. The sample includes 85,000 to 100,000 clones, roughly 75% of them seen just once. Time point denoted: baseline, week 1 (first vaccination visit). The treatment here: pre-vaccination baseline after standard-of-care therapy. Donors had new IDH1-mutant astrocytomas of WHO grade 3 or 4 (ATRX-lost). Between the trimmed V and J ends, which lost 4 bases and 4 bases, there was a span of 8 bases. The CDR3 loop spans 13 amino acids. Per germline, CDR1 SGHVS and CDR2 FQNEAQ. The record originates from a study of a mutant IDH1 vaccine in newly diagnosed glioma. Study as a whole: The treated group averaged about 39 years old and was 62.5% male, approximately 38% female. Earlier care involved radiotherapy, temozolomide, or both, and the majority received both. Findings and limits, study-wide: Pseudoprogression apparently lacked any relation to changes in top peripheral T cell clonotypes.

The receptor was isolated from a man aged 35 to 55 with glioma. The specimen comprised PBMCs, sampled from a glioma patient treated with radiotherapy, temozolomide or both. The chain has TRBV7-8 and TRBJ1-5; D is unresolved. CDR3 sequence: CASSSRRNQPQHF. The CDR3 nucleotides are TGTGCCAGCAGCTCACGACGGAATCAGCCCCAGCATTTT.